What follows are 7 T cell receptor beta chains derived from one specimen sequenced in a study of T cell changes during pregnancy in multiple sclerosis. Only in-frame clones appear in the TCRdb table, and some are missing; sequencing was by immunoSEQ multiplex PCR. The sample records tens of thousands of clones, 85% to 90% being singletons. The sequenced sample was CD4+ T cells from peripheral blood mononuclear cells, obtained in the first trimester of pregnancy. The receptors derive from a female donor with multiple sclerosis, enrolled in a pregnancy study.

V gene TRBV9 combines with J gene TRBJ2-4; no clear D. Trimming removed 0 bases at V and 8 bases at J, with 12 bases between. The CDR3 length is 14 residues. CDR1 and CDR2 from the germline V gene are SGDLS and YYNGEE. The DNA for the CDR3 is TGTGCCAGCAGCGTAGGGGCCAGTACCGACATTCAGTACTTC. It translates to CASSVGASTDIQYF.

The chain uses TRBV27 and TRBJ2-5, with 9 bases lining up with TRBD1. In germline, CDR1 is MNHEY, CDR2 SMNVEV (reference sequence). This CDR3 is 17 amino acids long. J lost 4 bases, V lost 6 bases, and 15 bases had no gene match. This CDR3 reads CASSPSGTGFSGETQYF. In DNA form, the CDR3 reads TGTGCCAGCAGCCCCTCCGGGACAGGGTTTTCGGGAGAGACCCAGTACTTC.

The rearrangement links TRBV7-2 to TRBJ2-1, with D tentatively TRBD1 (5 bases). This CDR3 is 12 amino acids long. The germline V gene encodes CDR1 SGHTA and CDR2 FQGNSA. V was cut by 0 bases and J by 15 bases, with 12 bases left in between. CDR3 DNA: TGTGCCAGCAGCTTAGCGACAGCCCCTAGGTTCTTC. Translating it yields CASSLATAPRFF. The entire variable domain, with the rest obtained from reference TRBV7-2 and TRBJ2-1, is as follows: GAGVSQSPSNKVTEKGKDVELRCDPISGHTALYWYRQSLGQGLEFLIYFQGNSAPDKSGLPSDRFSAERTGGSVSTLTIQRTQQEDSAVYLCASSLATAPRFFGPGTRLTVL.

CDR3 DNA: TGCAGCGTTGGCTTGGACAGCTCTGGAAACACCATATATTTT. Residues: CSVGLDSSGNTIYF. V usage is TRBV29-1 and J usage is TRBJ1-3; TRBD1 might be the D (6 bases). The V and J ends lost 4 bases and 0 bases respectively, with 10 bases between them. There are 14 residues in the CDR3. Germline CDR1 reads SQVTM; CDR2 reads ANQGSEA.

The chain employs TRBV6-1 and TRBJ2-3, with 7 bases aligning to TRBD1. Germline values: CDR1 MNHNS, CDR2 SASEGT. The V gene end was trimmed by 4 bases and the J gene end by 0 bases; junction bases not matched to a gene: 4. The CDR3 has 15 amino acids. The CDR3 sequence is CASSADRVSTDTQYF. CDR3 DNA sequence: TGTGCCAGCAGTGCAGACAGGGTTAGCACAGATACGCAGTATTTT.

This CDR3 is CASSSQDRASTQYF. In DNA, the CDR3 is TGTGCCAGCAGCTCCCAGGACAGGGCCTCGACGCAGTATTTT. This chain connects TRBV13 to TRBJ2-3; TRBD1 matches 8 bases. V lost 4 bases and J lost 9; bases outside the gene matches: 9. Germline CDR1 PRHDT, CDR2 FYEKMQ (reference sequence). This CDR3 comprises 14 residues.

This clone was observed a few times. This chain uses TRBV11-2 with TRBJ1-2; D uncertain. The germline V gene encodes CDR1 SGHAT and CDR2 FQNNGV. The CDR3 covers 13 residues. V lost 1 base to trimming and J lost 4 bases, with 7 bases between them. The CDR3 region is CASSLGTAYGYTF. The DNA of the CDR3 is TGTGCCAGCAGCTTAGGAACAGCCTATGGCTACACCTTC.